Each of the 11 T cell receptor beta chains below was sequenced from the same sample in a study of cytomegalovirus exposure and HLA in healthy donors (dated by TCRdb to about 2017). Library preparation used the immunoSEQ multiplex PCR assay. The multiplex PCR relied on a mix of 60 forward primers for TCR Vbeta segments and 13 reverse primers for TCR Jbeta segments. TCRdb took this table from immuneACCESS and kept in-frame rearrangements with V and J called. Such tables lack part of the clones; where checked against another copy, unresolved V genes explain under half of the gap, and the rest is unexplained. The sample profile shows approximately 210,000 clones; approximately 86% of them were found once. Approximately 1.7% of the sample is in the top ten clones. Source material: PBMCs. The receptors originated from a woman aged 18-29 years in good health and CMV-seronegative.

The rearrangement links TRBV11-3 to TRBJ1-1; D unresolved. Trimming stripped 0 bases from V and 4 bases from J, with 12 bases between. Germline values: CDR1 SGHNT, CDR2 YENEEA. The length of the CDR3 is 15 residues. CDR3 region: CASSLDPSGSTEAFF. The CDR3 nucleotides read TGTGCCAGCAGCTTAGATCCATCAGGAAGCACTGAAGCTTTCTTT.

Note on this clone: The sample contains more than one DNA sequence encoding this CDR3. DNA of the CDR3: TGCGCCAGCAGCTTGGGAGGACAAGAGACCCAGTACTTC. Amino acids: CASSLGGQETQYF. This sequence joins TRBV5-1 and TRBJ2-5; no clear D gene. CDR3 length: 13 amino acids. Trimming pared 0 bases from V and 2 bases from J, leaving 5 bases between. Germline-derived CDR1 and CDR2 are SGHRS and YFSETQ. Supplemented by reference TRBV5-1 and TRBJ2-5, the full variable domain reads KAGVTQTPRYLIKTRGQQVTLSCSPISGHRSVSWYQQTPGQGLQFLFEYFSETQRNKGNFPGRFSGRQFSNSRSEMNVSTLELGDSALYLCASSLGGQETQYFGPGTRLLVL.

J is TRBJ2-7 and V is TRBV11-3; D may be TRBD1 or TRBD2 (6 bases each). The CDR3 contains 14 residues. V gave up 6 bases and J gave up 0 bases, with 12 bases separating them. Germline V gives CDR1 SGHNT, CDR2 YENEEA. The CDR3 protein is CASRLQGGSYEQYF. CDR3 nucleotide sequence: TGTGCCAGCAGATTACAGGGAGGCTCCTACGAGCAGTACTTC. Combining the CDR3 with reference TRBV11-3 and TRBJ2-7 gives the whole variable domain EAGVVQSPRYKIIEKKQPVAFWCNPISGHNTLYWYLQNLGQGPELLIRYENEEAVDDSQLPKDRFSAERLKGVDSTLKIQPAELGDSAVYLCASRLQGGSYEQYFGPGTRLTVT.

In this sample, this clone turned up once. The chain carries TRBV5-1 and TRBJ1-3, with D unresolved. The length of the CDR3 is 15 residues. Germline V gene lookup returns CDR1 SGHRS and CDR2 YFSETQ. V was cut by 4 bases and J by 4 bases, with 15 bases left in between. CDR3 in amino acids: CASSTEGGFGNTIYF. The DNA of the CDR3 is TGCGCCAGCAGCACAGAAGGTGGTTTCGGAAACACCATATATTTT.

This sequence joins TRBV29-1 and TRBJ2-5; tentatively, D is TRBD1 (5 bases). CDR1 is SQVTM, CDR2 ANQGSEA, per germline. The CDR3 consists of 13 residues. Trimming took 3 bases from V and 2 from J, leaving 10 bases between them. In DNA form, the CDR3 reads TGCAGCGTTGAGCAGGACACTCAAGAGACCCAGTACTTC. Protein product: CSVEQDTQETQYF.

This sequence joins TRBV7-2 and TRBJ2-5; TRBD2 agrees at 11 bases. Trimming took 2 bases from V and 0 from J; bases not matched to a gene: 8. The CDR3 sequence is 18 residues long. Germline CDR1 SGHTA, CDR2 FQGNSA. The CDR3 DNA reads as TGTGCCAGCAGCTTAAAGACTAGCGGGACCCTGTACCAAGAGACCCAGTACTTC. Its protein product is CASSLKTSGTLYQETQYF.

The chain employs TRBV7-9 and TRBJ2-1; 7 nucleotides line up with TRBD1. Germline values: CDR1 SEHNR, CDR2 FQNEAQ (reference sequence). The CDR3 totals 15 residues. V shed 1 base, J shed 7 bases, and the junction held 7 bases outside the gene matches. CDR3 coding DNA: TGTGCCAGCAGCTTAGTAGGGGGCGCAGGGAATGAGCAGTTCTTC. It yields the protein CASSLVGGAGNEQFF. The variable domain in full, completed from reference TRBV7-9 and TRBJ2-1, reads DTGVSQNPRHKITKRGQNVTFRCDPISEHNRLYWYRQTLGQGPEFLTYFQNEAQLEKSRLLSDRFSAERPKGSFSTLEIQRTEQGDSAMYLCASSLVGGAGNEQFFGPGTRLTVL.

This clone is a singleton in its sample. The chain couples TRBV5-5 to TRBJ1-1, with D perhaps TRBD1 (6 bases). Deletions cut 4 bases from V and 1 base from J, with 14 bases between. Germline-derived CDR1 and CDR2 are SGHKS and YYEKEE (reference sequence). This CDR3 contains 15 residues. As DNA, the CDR3 is TGTGCCAGCAGCCCGGGAGGGACAACGAACACTGAAGCTTTCTTT. Protein: CASSPGGTTNTEAFF.

The chain carries TRBV5-5 and TRBJ2-7, with 7 bases that match TRBD1. The CDR3 extends over 15 amino acids. The J segment lost 5 bases and the V segment lost 3 bases, leaving 11 bases of the junction unmatched. Germline CDR1 is SGHKS and CDR2 is YYEKEE (reference sequence). As DNA, the CDR3 is TGTGCCAGCAGCTCCAGACAGGGACCCCTGGACGAGCAGTACTTC. Protein product: CASSSRQGPLDEQYF.

CDR3 region: CASSGGRPDNSPLHF. In DNA, the CDR3 is TGTGCCAGTAGTGGAGGTAGGCCGGATAATTCACCCCTCCACTTT. The chain uses TRBV19 and TRBJ1-6; D is undetermined. V lost 5 bases and J 5 bases, leaving 13 bases between the germline ends. The CDR3 totals 15 residues. Germline V gives CDR1 LNHDA, CDR2 SQIVND (reference sequence).

J is TRBJ1-3 and V is TRBV5-1, with TRBD1 as a possible D gene (6 bases). The germline V gene has CDR1 SGHRS and CDR2 YFSETQ. V lost 0 bases and J lost 8, with 15 bases in between. This CDR3 comprises 15 residues. CDR3 sequence: CASSLDRERGYTIYF. The CDR3 nucleotides are TGCGCCAGCAGCTTGGACAGGGAGCGAGGGTACACCATATATTTT.